A single sample is the source of the 25 T cell receptor beta chains below, sequenced in a study of blood T cell repertoires in COVID-19. Measured with immunoSEQ multiplex PCR; TCRdb has only the in-frame clones, and not every one. The sample yields roughly 14,000 clones, more than 80% seen once. Sequencing input: peripheral blood. All receptors come from a man aged 50 or older with active COVID-19.

The chain links TRBV5-4 to TRBJ1-2; no clear D. V was pared by 4 bases and J by 2 bases, with 15 bases between. Germline CDR1 SGHNT, CDR2 YYREEE (reference sequence). This CDR3 contains 15 residues. Written as DNA, the CDR3 is TGTGCCAGCAGCCACTCCGGTGGGAGCAACTATGGCTACACCTTC. Translation: CASSHSGGSNYGYTF.

The J gene is TRBJ1-1, the V gene TRBV4-2; 7 bases align to TRBD1. The CDR3 is 15 amino acids. With V trimmed by 6 bases and J by 4 bases, 11 bases remained unmatched. Germline lookup yields CDR1 LGHNA and CDR2 YNFKEQ. The CDR3 is CASSSGGGRGTEAFF. CDR3 DNA sequence: TGTGCCAGCAGTTCAGGGGGAGGAAGAGGCACTGAAGCTTTCTTT.

The rearrangement uses TRBV5-1 and TRBJ2-7, with a tentative D call TRBD2 (6 bases). Germline assignment: CDR1 SGHRS and CDR2 YFSETQ. With 0 bases removed from V and 0 bases from J, the gap between germline ends came to 16 bases. This CDR3 comprises 17 residues. The chain's CDR3 is CASSLDNVGGTSYEQYF. CDR3 coding DNA: TGCGCCAGCAGCTTGGATAACGTTGGGGGGACCTCCTACGAGCAGTACTTC.

The chain couples TRBV9 to TRBJ1-3; D possibly corresponds to TRBD1 (5 bases). The CDR3 has 15 amino acids. Per the germline V gene, CDR1 is SGDLS and CDR2 is YYNGEE. The V gene lost 3 bases and the J gene lost 0 bases, with 10 bases spanning the gap. As DNA, the CDR3 is TGTGCCAGCAGCGACGGGGGGAACTCTGGAAACACCATATATTTT. Amino acid sequence: CASSDGGNSGNTIYF.

The chain combines TRBV10-3 with TRBJ2-5; 14 nucleotides align to TRBD2. Germline V gene data show CDR1 as ENHRY and CDR2 as SYGVKD. J was trimmed by 6 bases and V by 4 bases; bases with no gene match: 4. This CDR3 is 15 amino acids long. This CDR3 reads CAISAGTSGRKTQYF. The CDR3 nucleotides read TGTGCCATCAGTGCTGGGACTAGCGGGAGAAAGACCCAGTACTTC.

The chain recombines TRBV21-1 with TRBJ2-7; TRBD1, the table's D call, lacks a check against the DNA. TRBV21-1 counts as a pseudogene. The CDR3 has 14 residues. The CDR3 loop is CASSVRTPSYEQYF. CDR3 sequence (DNA): TGTGCCAGCAGCGTAAGGACACCGTCCTACGAGCAGTACTTC.

The chain carries TRBV6-2 or TRBV6-3 and TRBJ2-7; 14 positions agree with TRBD2. The CDR3 length is 14 residues. After removal of 6 bases from V and 7 bases from J, the junction contained 5 bases not matched to a gene. Germline assignment: CDR1 MNHEY and CDR2 SVGEGT. CDR3 sequence (DNA): TGTGCCAGCAGCCGACTAGCGGGAGGGAGTGAGCAGTACTTC. It encodes CASSRLAGGSEQYF.

The V and J genes are TRBV18 and TRBJ2-7; D perhaps matches TRBD2 (5 bases). Trimming stripped 2 bases from V and 1 base from J, with 9 bases between. The germline V gene has CDR1 KGHSH and CDR2 LQKENI. The CDR3 has 14 amino acids. The CDR3 coding sequence is TGTGCCAGCTCACCAATCCAGCGGTCCTACGAGCAGTACTTC. Amino acids: CASSPIQRSYEQYF.

The V call is TRBV6-5, the J call TRBJ1-5, with 9 bases that match TRBD1. Germline assignment: CDR1 MNHEY and CDR2 SVGAGI. The V gene end was trimmed by 6 bases and the J gene end by 8 bases; junction bases not matched to a gene: 8. This CDR3 has 14 amino acids. The CDR3: CASSRDRAREPQHF. CDR3 DNA: TGTGCCAGCAGCCGGGACAGGGCCAGAGAGCCCCAGCATTTT.

The chain is built from TRBV5-4 and TRBJ2-7; TRBD1 matches at 10 bases. CDR1 is SGHNT, CDR2 YYREEE, per germline (reference sequence). The CDR3 is 15 amino acids. The trim removed 5 bases at V and 5 bases at J, leaving 10 bases unmatched. CDR3 DNA: TGTGCCAGCAGACCCAGGACAGGGGGTTTCAACGAGCAGTACTTC. Translating it yields CASRPRTGGFNEQYF.

The V gene is TRBV4-3, the J gene TRBJ2-3; a possible D gene is TRBD2 (5 bases). The germline V and J ends were trimmed by 4 bases and 0 bases, with 8 bases remaining between them. The CDR3 has 14 residues. The germline V gene has CDR1 LGHNA and CDR2 YSLEER. The CDR3 bases are TGCGCCAGCAGCCCGCAGCGGAGCACAGATACGCAGTATTTT. Protein product: CASSPQRSTDTQYF.

V is TRBV9 and J is TRBJ2-1, with TRBD2 identical over 7 bases. With 3 bases clipped from V and 12 bases from J, the junction kept 9 bases outside the gene matches. The germline CDR1 and CDR2 sequences are SGDLS and YYNGEE. The CDR3 has 13 residues. The CDR3 here is CASSADLADGQFF. CDR3 nucleotides: TGTGCCAGCAGCGCCGATCTAGCGGACGGGCAGTTCTTC.

The rearrangement joins TRBV10-1 to TRBJ2-2, with D perhaps TRBD1 (6 bases). This CDR3 spans 13 amino acids. Deletions cut 7 bases from V and 4 bases from J, with 10 bases between. The germline V gene encodes CDR1 WNHNN and CDR2 SYGVQD (reference sequence). The CDR3 DNA reads as TGCGCCAGCAAAGGGGGTAGCACCGGGGAGCTGTTTTTT. This encodes CASKGGSTGELFF.

This chain joins TRBV6-1 and TRBJ2-2; a possible D gene is TRBD2 (6 bases). V lost 3 bases and J lost 6, with 14 bases in between. The germline CDR1 and CDR2 sequences are MNHNS and SASEGT. The CDR3 runs to 15 residues. The CDR3 DNA is TGTGCCAGCAGTGAGTCTCAAGGAGGGTCCGGGGAGCTGTTTTTT. Its protein product is CASSESQGGSGELFF.

This sequence joins TRBV28 and TRBJ2-1, with 9 bases lining up with TRBD2. The length of the CDR3 is 15 residues. Germline CDR1 and CDR2: MDHEN and SYDVKM. Trimming took 2 bases from V and 7 from J; bases not matched to a gene: 6. CDR3 sequence (DNA): TGTGCCAGCAGTTTACGTAGCGGGAGAGGAAATGAGCAGTTCTTC. It translates to CASSLRSGRGNEQFF. Complete variable domain (other parts from reference TRBV28 and TRBJ2-1): DVKVTQSSRYLVKRTGEKVFLECVQDMDHENMFWYRQDPGLGLRLIYFSYDVKMKEKGDIPEGYSVSREKKERFSLILESASTNQTSMYLCASSLRSGRGNEQFFGPGTRLTVL.

V usage is TRBV7-9 and J usage is TRBJ2-5; 10 bases align to TRBD2. CDR1 is SEHNR, CDR2 FQNEAQ, per germline (reference sequence). J was trimmed by 2 bases and V by 4 bases; bases with no gene match: 4. The CDR3 contains 15 residues. The CDR3 DNA reads TGTGCCAGCAGCTCCGGACTAGCGGCGCAAGAGACCCAGTACTTC. Translating gives CASSSGLAAQETQYF.

V is TRBV4-3 and J is TRBJ2-1; no firm D call. V was trimmed by 0 bases and J by 2 bases, leaving 8 bases between them. The CDR3 runs to 15 residues. Germline V gene data show CDR1 as LGHNA and CDR2 as YSLEER. The CDR3 here is CASSQERSTYNEQFF. The CDR3 nucleotides read TGCGCCAGCAGCCAAGAACGGTCGACCTACAATGAGCAGTTCTTC.

The CDR3 DNA follows: TGTGCCAGTAGTATGGGGAGCGTCCACTATGGCTACACCTTC. This gives the protein CASSMGSVHYGYTF. V is TRBV19 and J is TRBJ1-2; no clear D. The CDR3 totals 14 residues. Germline CDR1 reads LNHDA; CDR2 reads SQIVND (reference sequence). Between the trimmed V and J ends, which lost 3 bases and 3 bases, there was a span of 11 bases.

The chain recombines TRBV7-8 with TRBJ2-3; no firm D call. The CDR3 consists of 11 residues. Germline CDR1 SGHVS, CDR2 FQNEAQ. Between the trimmed V and J ends, which lost 5 bases and 5 bases, there was a span of 5 bases. In nucleotides, the CDR3 is TGTGCCAGCAGCCCGAGAGATACGCAGTATTTT. It is translated as CASSPRDTQYF. The complete variable domain, with remaining parts taken from reference TRBV7-8 and TRBJ2-3, reads GAGVSQSPRYKVAKRGQDVALRCDPISGHVSLFWYQQALGQGPEFLTYFQNEAQLDKSGLPSDRFFAERPEGSVSTLKIQRTQQEDSAVYLCASSPRDTQYFGPGTRLTVL.

This chain uses TRBV21-1 with TRBJ1-1; the D segment call TRBD1 is taken from the table without a DNA check. TRBV21-1 is noted as a pseudogene. CDR3 length: 14 residues. CDR3 in amino acids: CATPHGTGNTEAFF. CDR3 bases: TGTGCCACCCCTCACGGGACAGGTAACACTGAAGCTTTCTTT.

The J gene is TRBJ1-5, the V gene TRBV28; TRBD1 aligns across 8 bases. The CDR3 has 16 residues. J lost 1 base, V lost 4 bases, and 6 bases had no gene match. Germline V gene lookup returns CDR1 MDHEN and CDR2 SYDVKM. CDR3 region: CASSSGQGWSNQPQHF. The DNA of the CDR3 is TGTGCCAGCAGTTCAGGACAGGGTTGGAGCAATCAGCCCCAGCATTTT.

The chain uses TRBV11-3 and TRBJ2-7, with 7 positions matching TRBD1. Germline loops: CDR1 SGHNT, CDR2 YENEEA. There are 13 residues in the CDR3. Trimming cost V 9 bases and J 3 bases; bases outside gene matches: 8. CDR3 sequence reads: CARVTGRGYEQYF. As DNA, the CDR3 is TGTGCCAGGGTGACAGGGAGAGGCTACGAGCAGTACTTC.

The genes are TRBV28 and TRBJ1-6, with 9 bases fitting TRBD1. The CDR3 extends over 16 amino acids. V shed 6 bases and J 10 bases; nucleotides not matched to a gene: 13. Germline V gene data show CDR1 as MDHEN and CDR2 as SYDVKM. The CDR3 here is CASSPFPQGARSPLHF. The CDR3 bases are TGTGCCAGCAGCCCATTCCCACAGGGGGCAAGGTCACCCCTCCACTTT.

The chain recombines TRBV19 with TRBJ2-7; the match to TRBD2 covers 8 bases. This CDR3 has 14 residues. Germline-derived CDR1 and CDR2 are LNHDA and SQIVND (reference sequence). With 3 bases clipped from V and 0 bases from J, the junction kept 1 base outside the gene matches. This chain's CDR3 is CASSMTSDSYEQYF. The CDR3 region has the DNA TGTGCCAGTAGTATGACTAGCGACTCCTACGAGCAGTACTTC.

The CDR3 sequence is CAWSVRSNSNQPQHF. The CDR3, as DNA: TGTGCCTGGAGTGTACGCAGTAATAGCAATCAGCCCCAGCATTTT. The rearrangement joins TRBV30 to TRBJ1-5; D not certain. There are 15 residues in the CDR3. CDR1 and CDR2 from the germline V gene are GTSNPN and SVGIG (reference sequence). With 0 bases removed from V and 0 bases from J, the gap between germline ends came to 9 bases.